Below are 17 T cell receptor beta chains sequenced from a single sample in a study of blood T cell repertoires in COVID-19. Libraries were prepared by immunoSEQ multiplex PCR; TCRdb keeps only in-frame clonotypes and omits some of them. The table has under 95,000 clones, roughly 85% seen once. Material: peripheral blood. These receptors originate from a human donor in a cohort sampled during active COVID-19.

The table lists this clone with a count of one. The V call is TRBV27, the J call TRBJ2-5, with 10 bases aligning to TRBD2. CDR3 length: 17 amino acids. Trimming at V came to 2 bases and at J to 5 bases, leaving 11 bases not matched to a gene. Germline assignment: CDR1 MNHEY and CDR2 SMNVEV (reference sequence). The CDR3 spells CASSLLAGAGRGETQYF. CDR3 sequence (DNA): TGTGCCAGCAGTTTACTAGCGGGGGCGGGCCGGGGCGAGACCCAGTACTTC.

The V gene is TRBV3-1 (or the pseudogene TRBV3-2), the J gene TRBJ2-7, with D tentatively TRBD2 (10 bases). The germline V gene has CDR1 LGHDT and CDR2 YNNKEL (reference sequence). The CDR3 covers 22 residues. Trimming cost V 8 bases and J 3 bases, with 41 bases left between them. Written as DNA, the CDR3 is TGTGCCAGCTTTAAGACAGGGGGACTTTCGTGGCTAGCGGGGGTCCTACTCTACGAGCAGTACTTC. It encodes CASFKTGGLSWLAGVLLYEQYF.

The chain joins TRBV28 to TRBJ2-7; D is unresolved. In germline, CDR1 is MDHEN, CDR2 SYDVKM. The V end was cut by 7 bases, the J end by 5 bases, with 9 bases between. The length of the CDR3 is 11 residues. CDR3 sequence: CASNRYDEQYF. CDR3 bases: TGTGCCAGCAACAGATACGACGAGCAGTACTTC.

The V and J genes are TRBV5-1 and TRBJ2-5; the match to TRBD2 covers 14 bases. V lost 4 bases and J lost 4; bases outside the gene matches: 15. The germline CDR1 and CDR2 sequences are SGHRS and YFSETQ. The CDR3 length is 19 residues. The chain's CDR3 is CASSPVRLAGGLFGETQYF. The CDR3 coding sequence is TGCGCCAGCAGCCCAGTGAGACTAGCGGGGGGGCTTTTTGGAGAGACCCAGTACTTC.

J is TRBJ1-1 and V is TRBV18; D call uncertain. The CDR3 covers 13 residues. Trimming cost V 2 bases and J 3 bases, with 7 bases left between them. Looked up from germline, CDR1 is KGHSH and CDR2 is LQKENI. The CDR3 nucleotides are TGTGCCAGCTCACCAGTGAGGGACACTGAAGCTTTCTTT. Protein sequence: CASSPVRDTEAFF.

V and J are TRBV5-6 and TRBJ1-5; D gene uncertain. Germline V CDR1 and CDR2: SGHDT, YYEEEE. The CDR3 runs 14 residues. Deletions cut 4 bases from V and 4 bases from J, with 12 bases between. The CDR3 region has the DNA TGTGCCAGCAGCATCGGGGTTGGGAATCAGCCCCAGCATTTT. The encoded protein is CASSIGVGNQPQHF.

This rearrangement joins TRBV28 to TRBJ2-7; 10 bases are shared with TRBD1. The CDR3 is made up of 16 amino acids. V dropped 4 bases and J dropped 3; count of bases not matched to a gene: 9. Germline V lookup: CDR1 MDHEN, CDR2 SYDVKM. CDR3: CASSSPGTGVRYEQYF. CDR3 in DNA: TGTGCCAGCAGTTCCCCCGGGACAGGGGTCCGCTACGAGCAGTACTTC.

The chain has TRBV3-1 (or the pseudogene TRBV3-2) and TRBJ2-3, with TRBD2 as a possible D gene (6 bases). The CDR3 runs to 18 residues. In germline, CDR1 is LGHDT, CDR2 YNNKEL (reference sequence). V lost 2 bases, J lost 2 bases, and 20 bases lay in between. The chain's CDR3 is CASSQSSSGVATTDTQYF. The CDR3 bases are TGTGCCAGCAGCCAAAGCTCCTCGGGAGTGGCTACCACAGATACGCAGTATTTT.

The chain uses TRBV6-5 and TRBJ2-7; TRBD1 might be the D (6 bases). The CDR3 covers 14 residues. Trimming removed 6 bases from V and 0 bases from J, with 12 bases in between. The V gene's germline CDR1 is MNHEY and CDR2 SVGAGI. CDR3 bases: TGTGCCAGCAGGGCCGGGACAAACTCCTACGAGCAGTACTTC. It codes for CASRAGTNSYEQYF.

This chain connects TRBV29-1 to TRBJ1-2, with D possibly being TRBD1 (5 bases). V lost 7 bases to trimming and J lost 4 bases, with 16 bases between them. Per the germline V gene, CDR1 is SQVTM and CDR2 is ANQGSEA. CDR3 length: 13 amino acids. The CDR3 region is CSDRMDTFYGYTF. CDR3 nucleotides: TGCAGCGACCGAATGGACACTTTCTATGGCTACACCTTC. The entire variable domain, with the rest obtained from reference TRBV29-1 and TRBJ1-2, is as follows: SAVISQKPSRDICQRGTSLTIQCQVDSQVTMMFWYRQQPGQSLTLIATANQGSEATYESGFVIDKFPISRPNLTFSTLTVSNMSPEDSSIYLCSDRMDTFYGYTFGSGTRLTVV.

The gene calls are TRBV7-2 and TRBJ1-2; weak D call: TRBD1 (5 bases). Trimming cost V 5 bases and J 4 bases, with 11 bases left between them. The CDR3 totals 13 residues. The V gene's germline CDR1 is SGHTA and CDR2 FQGNSA. The CDR3 DNA reads TGTGCCAGCAGCCGATTGACAGTCTATGGCTACACCTTC. Translating it yields CASSRLTVYGYTF. Full variable domain (rest looked up from reference TRBV7-2 and TRBJ1-2): GAGVSQSPSNKVTEKGKDVELRCDPISGHTALYWYRQSLGQGLEFLIYFQGNSAPDKSGLPSDRFSAERTGGSVSTLTIQRTQQEDSAVYLCASSRLTVYGYTFGSGTRLTVV.

The chain carries TRBV27 and TRBJ2-1; D is unresolved. CDR3 length: 14 residues. CDR1 MNHEY and CDR2 SMNVEV come from the germline V gene (reference sequence). Trimming took off 10 bases at V and 0 bases at J, with 13 bases between the two ends. The CDR3 spells CAISPRSSYNEQFF. The CDR3 DNA reads as TGTGCCATCTCCCCCCGGAGCTCCTACAATGAGCAGTTCTTC.

The gene calls are TRBV7-2 and TRBJ2-5; the match to TRBD1 covers 9 bases. From germline, CDR1 is SGHTA and CDR2 FQGNSA. Trimming took 4 bases from V and 5 from J; bases not matched to a gene: 5. This CDR3 is 14 amino acids long. The CDR3 region has the DNA TGTGCCAGCAGCTCGACAGGGGGTTGGGAGACCCAGTACTTC. Its translation is CASSSTGGWETQYF.

The V gene is TRBV19, the J gene TRBJ1-2, with a tentative D call TRBD1 (5 bases). The length of the CDR3 is 12 residues. Trimming took off 11 bases at V and 1 base at J, with 11 bases between the two ends. Germline CDR1 is LNHDA and CDR2 is SQIVND (reference sequence). CDR3: CAASGFNYGYTF. The DNA for the CDR3 is TGTGCCGCCTCAGGGTTTAACTATGGCTACACCTTC. Full variable domain (remainder filled in from reference TRBV19 and TRBJ1-2): DGGITQSPKYLFRKEGQNVTLSCEQNLNHDAMYWYRQDPGQGLRLIYYSQIVNDFQKGDIAEGYSVSREKKESFPLTVTSAQKNPTAFYLCAASGFNYGYTFGSGTRLTVV.

The rearrangement uses TRBV7-9 and TRBJ2-5; no reliable D call. V was cut by 3 bases and J by 4 bases, with 6 bases left in between. Germline-derived CDR1 and CDR2 are SEHNR and FQNEAQ (reference sequence). This CDR3 is built from 12 residues. The CDR3 DNA reads TGTGCCAGCAGCTTCATCGGAGAGACCCAGTACTTC. Translation: CASSFIGETQYF.

This clone was detected only a few times. The chain carries TRBV2 and TRBJ2-1, with TRBD2 identical over 11 bases. The CDR3 is 15 residues long. The junction had 7 bases not matched to a gene; V was cut back by 5 bases and J by 7 bases. Germline V gene data show CDR1 as SNHLY and CDR2 as FYNNEI. The CDR3 DNA reads TGTGCCAGCAGTAGTAGCGGGGGGGCGTTGAATGAGCAGTTCTTC. Translating it yields CASSSSGGALNEQFF.

The chain has TRBV7-3 and TRBJ2-1; 12 positions agree with TRBD2. After removal of 2 bases from V and 5 bases from J, the junction contained 1 base not matched to a gene. The CDR3 totals 15 residues. Germline values: CDR1 SGHTA, CDR2 FQGTGA. CDR3 protein: CASSLGLAGNNEQFF. CDR3 bases: TGTGCCAGCAGCTTAGGACTAGCGGGAAACAATGAGCAGTTCTTC.